Listed below are T cell receptor beta chains from one sample, sequenced in a study of blood T cell repertoires in COVID-19. TCRdb's copy holds only in-frame clones and misses some; the assay was immunoSEQ multiplex PCR. The table records some 160,000 clones, 80% of them present only once. The sequenced sample consisted of PBMCs or T cells enriched from blood (not recorded which). Every receptor here comes from a woman in her sixties or seventies who had recovered from COVID-19. The CDR3 runs from the conserved cysteine through the conserved F or W. D genes are given only for firm matches. Clone size is given for some rows only: seen once, a few or many times, or a class if the clone is expanded.

clone_size	d_call	v_call	j_call	cdr3_length	cdr3_aa	cdr3_nt
-	TRBD1	TRBV10-2	TRBJ2-1	15	CASSEGDRGWDEQFF	TGCGCCAGCAGTGAGGGGGACAGGGGATGGGATGAGCAGTTCTTC
-	-	TRBV6-5	TRBJ1-2	16	CASSYRWDNPNYGYTF	TGTGCCAGCAGTTACCGGTGGGACAATCCTAACTATGGCTACACCTTC
-	TRBD1	TRBV5-1	TRBJ2-7	14	CASSSGTGQNEQYF	TGCGCCAGCAGCTCGGGGACAGGGCAGAACGAGCAGTACTTC
few	-	TRBV5-1	TRBJ2-7	13	CASSVQGPYEQYF	TGCGCCAGCAGCGTTCAGGGGCCCTACGAGCAGTACTTC
once	TRBD1	TRBV3-1/TRBV3-2	TRBJ1-1	14	CASSPGGLDTEAFF	TGTGCCAGCAGCCCAGGGGGGCTAGACACTGAAGCTTTCTTT
-	TRBD1	TRBV6-1	TRBJ1-2	14	CASSPGQGIYGYTF	TGTGCCAGCAGTCCCGGACAGGGCATATATGGCTACACCTTC
once	TRBD2	TRBV11-2	TRBJ2-1	15	CASSPPTSIHNEQFF	TGTGCCAGCAGCCCGCCGACTAGCATCCACAATGAGCAGTTCTTC
-	-	TRBV9	TRBJ2-2	13	CASSVEQFGGLFF	TGTGCCAGCAGCGTAGAACAGTTCGGGGGGCTGTTTTTT
once	TRBD2	TRBV5-1	TRBJ2-3	14	CASSLGDGRDTQYF	TGCGCCAGCAGCTTGGGGGACGGGAGGGATACGCAGTATTTT
-	-	TRBV12-3/TRBV12-4	TRBJ1-1	12	CASSQGRPEAFF	TGTGCCAGCAGCCAAGGGAGGCCTGAAGCTTTCTTT